Below are 6 T cell receptor beta chains sequenced from a single sample in a study of blood T cells in healthy people across ages. Together with a sample-barcoded 5' primer, a J-beta primer mix was included in a second PCR lasting about 7 to 11 cycles. TCRdb processed the 5' RACE reads anew with MiXCR; each CDR3 protein has one entry. The top ten clones hold approximately 40% of a sample with more than 650,000 distinct CDR3 sequences, around half of them seen once. Input material: blood. The receptors derive from an elderly man in good health.

The chain is built from TRBV24-1 and TRBJ2-4; TRBD1 is a possible D gene (6 bases). The CDR3 covers 14 residues. Trimming removed 2 bases at V and 10 bases at J, with 14 bases between. Germline V gene data show CDR1 as KGHDR and CDR2 as SFDVKD. CDR3 amino acids: CATSDSAPRGIQYF. As DNA, the CDR3 is TGTGCCACCAGTGATTCGGCCCCGAGGGGGATTCAGTACTTC.

V gene TRBV5-5 combines with J gene TRBJ2-1; TRBD2 matches at 13 bases. Trimming took 4 bases from V and 4 from J; bases not matched to a gene: 5. This CDR3 has 16 residues. Germline V gene sequence: CDR1 SGHKS, CDR2 YYEKEE (reference sequence). CDR3 DNA sequence: TGTGCCAGCAGCACTGGACTAGCGGGGGCTTACAATGAGCAGTTCTTC. Translation: CASSTGLAGAYNEQFF.

This clonotype was seen at least ten times. The rearrangement links TRBV20-1 to TRBJ2-7; 8 nucleotides line up with TRBD1. The trim removed 6 bases at V and 10 bases at J, leaving 11 bases unmatched. Germline values: CDR1 DFQATT, CDR2 SNEGSKA (reference sequence). CDR3 length: 12 residues. The CDR3 loop is CSARTGSQIQYF. CDR3 nucleotide sequence: TGCAGTGCCCGGACAGGGTCCCAAATCCAGTACTTC.

The count of this clonotype is one. The chain has TRBV12-3 or TRBV12-4 and TRBJ1-5; D is ambiguous. Trimming removed 5 bases from V and 6 bases from J, with 11 bases in between. The CDR3 is made up of 13 amino acids. CDR3 region: CASSAERFQPQHF. In nucleotides, the CDR3 is TGTGCCAGCAGTGCGGAACGGTTTCAGCCCCAGCATTTT.

The chain recombines TRBV3-1 with TRBJ2-7; no reliable D call. The CDR3 has 15 residues. Germline V lookup: CDR1 LGHDT, CDR2 YNNKEL (reference sequence). V dropped 1 base and J dropped 6 bases, with 16 bases sitting between them. The CDR3 loop reads CASSQGLGSFSEQYF. Here the CDR3 DNA reads TGTGCCAGCAGCCAAGGTTTGGGTAGTTTTTCCGAGCAGTACTTC.

The CDR3 coding sequence is TGTGCCAGCAGTTTATCGAGGCGGGAGTGTGAGACCCAGTACTTC. It yields the protein CASSLSRRECETQYF. The V gene is TRBV27, the J gene TRBJ2-5; 7 bases align to TRBD2. From germline, CDR1 is MNHEY and CDR2 SMNVEV (reference sequence). The CDR3 spans 15 residues. J was trimmed by 5 bases and V by 0 bases; bases with no gene match: 6.